Below are 8 T cell receptor beta chains sequenced from a single sample in a study of T cells expressing NK-cell markers. TCRdb reanalyzed the 5' RACE reads and collapses them to one entry per CDR3 protein, without DNA. The table for this sample gives about 390,000 distinct CDR3 sequences. The specimen was blood T cells: a sorted CD56 or NKG2C T cell subset, CD4+ or CD8+ T cells, or bulk PBMC T cells (not recorded which). Receptor source: a woman in her 50s in good health.

The CDR3 loop reads CASSPSPDYYNEQFF. V gene TRBV6-5 combines with J gene TRBJ2-1; lacking DNA, the TRBD2 call made by TCRdb goes unchecked. From germline, CDR1 is MNHEY and CDR2 SVGAGI. The CDR3 extends over 15 amino acids.

This rearrangement joins TRBV7-8 to TRBJ1-1. The length of the CDR3 is 13 residues. The germline V gene encodes CDR1 SGHVS and CDR2 FQNEAQ. Here the CDR3 reads CASSLLADTEAFF.

V and J are TRBV12-3 or TRBV12-4 and TRBJ2-3; TCRdb returns TRBD1, unconfirmable since there is no DNA. The CDR3 is 14 residues long. The CDR3 spells CASSSQGGPDTQYF.

The chain links TRBV29-1 to TRBJ2-1; TCRdb selects TRBD2, and the lack of DNA leaves this call unchecked. The CDR3 loop spans 11 amino acids. Germline CDR1 and CDR2: SQVTM and ANQGSEA. CDR3 sequence reads: CSAQSGIGQFF.

CDR3 protein: CASSQGLARSTDTQYF. The chain joins TRBV11-2 to TRBJ2-3. The CDR3 is 16 amino acids. Germline V lookup: CDR1 SGHAT, CDR2 FQNNGV. The full variable domain, in which reference TRBV11-2 and TRBJ2-3 provide the parts outside the CDR3, is EAGVAQSPRYKIIEKRQSVAFWCNPISGHATLYWYQQILGQGPKLLIQFQNNGVVDDSQLPKDRFSAERLKGVDSTLKIQPAKLEDSAVYLCASSQGLARSTDTQYFGPGTRLTVL.

The V call is TRBV7-6, the J call TRBJ1-2; TCRdb's assignment of TRBD1 cannot be checked, as there is no DNA. CDR3 length: 15 amino acids. The germline CDR1 and CDR2 sequences are SGHVS and FNYEAQ. The CDR3 here is CASSLAWGAPDGYTF.

This chain connects TRBV24-1 to TRBJ2-5. In germline, CDR1 is KGHDR, CDR2 SFDVKD. This CDR3 spans 15 amino acids. Here the CDR3 reads CATSDPLIGGETQYF.

The chain carries TRBV4-1 and TRBJ2-2; TCRdb calls TRBD1, which cannot be checked without DNA. CDR1 and CDR2 from the germline V gene are MGHRA and YSYEKL. The length of the CDR3 is 16 residues. The CDR3 here is CASSQGSGKITGELFF.